The rows below give T cell receptor beta chains drawn from one sample of a study of T cells in Graves' hyperthyroidism and ophthalmopathy. TCRdb re-called the multiplex PCR reads with MiXCR, one entry per CDR3 protein. The sample records 300,000 or so distinct CDR3 sequences, 21% being singletons. Sequencing was done on a sample of blood. These receptors originate from a woman between 45 and 60 years old with Graves' hyperthyroidism. The CDR3 runs from the conserved cysteine through the conserved F or W. D genes are given only for firm matches. Clone size, where shown, is once, few, many, or a class for clones that have expanded.

CDR3	DNA	J	V	size	D
CASSSGQWVNEQFF	TGTGCCAGCAGCTCGGGACAGTGGGTTAATGAGCAGTTCTTC	TRBJ2-1	TRBV11-2	many	TRBD1
CASSEALGVYGYTF	TGTGCCAGCAGTGAAGCGCTAGGGGTTTATGGCTACACCTTC	TRBJ1-2	TRBV2	many	.
CASSLWGNSETQYF	TGTGCCAGCAGCTTGTGGGGGAACTCAGAGACCCAGTACTTC	TRBJ2-5	TRBV5-5	many	.
CASSNHRGTDSPLHF	TGTGCCAGCAGCAATCACAGGGGGACGGATTCACCCCTCCACTTT	TRBJ1-6	TRBV7-8	many	TRBD1
CASSLGLSGGNNEQFF	TGTGCCAGCAGTTTAGGCCTTAGCGGTGGAAACAATGAGCAGTTCTTC	TRBJ2-1	TRBV12-3/TRBV12-4	.	.
CASRGDSNQPQHF	TGTGCCAGCAGAGGAGATAGCAATCAGCCCCAGCATTTT	TRBJ1-5	TRBV2	many	.
CASTLNGPLLTEAFF	TGTGCCAGCACTTTGAATGGACCTCTCCTCACTGAAGCTTTCTTT	TRBJ1-1	TRBV6-1	many	.
CSALTGNGYEQYF	TGCAGTGCCTTAACAGGGAATGGATACGAGCAGTACTTC	TRBJ2-7	TRBV20-1	many	.
CASTVRGSNEQFF	TGCGCCAGCACCGTCAGGGGTAGCAATGAGCAGTTCTTC	TRBJ2-1	TRBV5-1	.	.
CASSLVPATNTEAFF	TGTGCCAGCAGCTTGGTACCGGCGACTAACACTGAAGCTTTCTTT	TRBJ1-1	TRBV5-8	many	.
CASSPRTTLYEQYF	TGTGCCAGCAGCCCTCGGACTACCCTCTACGAGCAGTACTTC	TRBJ2-7	TRBV11-2	many	.
CASSEIVTSGRIYNEQFF	TGTGCCAGCAGTGAAATCGTGACTAGCGGGAGAATCTACAATGAGCAGTTCTTC	TRBJ2-1	TRBV6-1	few	TRBD2
CASSRGTHEQYF	TGTGCCAGCAGCCGAGGGACACACGAGCAGTACTTC	TRBJ2-7	TRBV11-1	many	.
CAWSGRQGSRDTQYF	TGTGCCTGGAGTGGCCGACAGGGGTCTAGGGATACGCAGTATTTT	TRBJ2-3	TRBV30	many	TRBD1
CASRREGAYNEQFF	TGTGCCAGCCGCCGTGAGGGAGCCTACAATGAGCAGTTCTTC	TRBJ2-1	TRBV19	few	.
CASSVTGSWNTEAFF	TGTGCCAGCAGCGTGACAGGGAGTTGGAACACTGAAGCTTTCTTT	TRBJ1-1	TRBV9	.	TRBD1
CASKKSNQPQHF	TGTGCCAGCAAAAAGAGCAATCAGCCCCAGCATTTT	TRBJ1-5	TRBV12-3/TRBV12-4	.	.
CASSHGTSAEETQYF	TGTGCCAGCAGCCACGGGACTAGCGCTGAAGAGACCCAGTACTTC	TRBJ2-5	TRBV7-6	few	TRBD2
CASSADRGTEAFF	TGTGCCAGCAGTGCCGACAGGGGGACTGAAGCTTTCTTT	TRBJ1-1	TRBV27	many	TRBD1
CSVDQGNTGELFF	TGCAGCGTTGATCAAGGGAACACCGGGGAGCTGTTTTTT	TRBJ2-2	TRBV29-1	many	.
CASSLRQVLSTDTQYF	TGCGCCAGCAGCTTGCGGCAGGTGCTGAGCACAGATACGCAGTATTTT	TRBJ2-3	TRBV5-1	many	.
CASRNDRGSYNEQFF	TGTGCCAGCAGAAACGACAGGGGATCCTACAATGAGCAGTTCTTC	TRBJ2-1	TRBV6-1	few	TRBD1
CASGAGVPSISYNERFF	TGTGCCTCCGGGGCGGGGGTTCCCTCAATTTCCTACAATGAGCGGTTCTTC	TRBJ2-1	TRBV30	.	TRBD2
CASSLGQGGTYEQYF	TGCGCCAGCAGCTTGGGACAGGGAGGGACCTACGAGCAGTACTTC	TRBJ2-7	TRBV5-1	many	.
CASSATSSTDTQYF	TGTGCCAGCAGTGCCACATCTAGCACAGATACGCAGTATTTT	TRBJ2-3	TRBV2	many	.
CASSLDGLFIGLGRNEQFF	TGTGCCAGCAGCTTAGATGGACTGTTTATTGGACTCGGACGCAATGAGCAGTTCTTC	TRBJ2-1	TRBV7-2	many	.
CASSLRTGQETQYF	TGTGCCAGCAGCCTGCGGACAGGACAAGAGACCCAGTACTTC	TRBJ2-5	TRBV9	few	TRBD1
CASSVAGGGQSNEKLFF	TGTGCCAGCAGCGTAGCGGGAGGGGGACAGAGTAATGAAAAACTGTTTTTT	TRBJ1-4	TRBV9	few	TRBD1